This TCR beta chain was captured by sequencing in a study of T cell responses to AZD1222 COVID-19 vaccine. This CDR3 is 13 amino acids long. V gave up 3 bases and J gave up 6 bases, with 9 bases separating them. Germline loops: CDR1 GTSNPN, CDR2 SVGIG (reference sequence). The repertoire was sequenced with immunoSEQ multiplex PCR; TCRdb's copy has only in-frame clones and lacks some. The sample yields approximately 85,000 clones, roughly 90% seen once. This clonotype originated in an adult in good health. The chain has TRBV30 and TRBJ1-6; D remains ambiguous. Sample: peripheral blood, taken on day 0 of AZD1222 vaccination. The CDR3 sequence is CAWSARTNSPLHF. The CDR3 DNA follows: TGTGCCTGGAGCGCCCGGACTAATTCACCCCTCCACTTT.